This entry lists 28 T cell receptor beta chains sequenced from one sample in a study of blood T cell repertoires in COVID-19. Sequenced by immunoSEQ multiplex PCR; TCRdb stores in-frame clones only, minus some. Of a few hundred thousand clones in the sample, approximately 90% are singletons; the top ten hold approximately 1.5%. Source material: PBMCs or T cells enriched from blood (not recorded which). These receptors originate from a young woman who had been exposed to COVID-19.

The genes are TRBV7-9 and TRBJ2-5, with 10 bases matching TRBD1. Trimming removed 5 bases from V and 4 bases from J; junction bases left unmatched: 4. The CDR3 has 14 residues. The germline gives CDR1 SEHNR, CDR2 FQNEAQ (reference sequence). The CDR3 DNA follows: TGTGCCAGCAGCCCTAGGACAGGGGGAGAGACCCAGTACTTC. This encodes CASSPRTGGETQYF.

Only one count was recorded for this clone. This chain's CDR3 is CASRKGQVNQPQHF. The CDR3 coding sequence is TGTGCCAGCAGGAAGGGACAGGTTAACCAGCCCCAGCATTTT. The chain carries TRBV6-5 and TRBJ1-5, with 8 bases fitting TRBD1. The CDR3 contains 14 residues. After removal of 6 bases from V and 7 bases from J, the junction contained 8 bases not matched to a gene. Germline CDR1 and CDR2: MNHEY and SVGAGI.

The chain couples TRBV6-5 to TRBJ1-2, with 8 bases fitting TRBD1. The CDR3 length is 14 residues. The trim removed 5 bases at V and 2 bases at J, leaving 4 bases unmatched. CDR1 is MNHEY and CDR2 is SVGAGI in the germline V gene. In DNA form, the CDR3 reads TGTGCCAGCAGTCCAGGGGGCTCGAACTATGGCTACACCTTC. Translating gives CASSPGGSNYGYTF.

Only one count was recorded for this clone. This chain links TRBV11-3 with TRBJ2-1; D is possibly TRBD1 (6 bases). Germline CDR1 is SGHNT and CDR2 is YENEEA. The CDR3 has 18 residues. Between the trimmed V and J ends, which lost 1 base and 1 base, there was a span of 17 bases. CDR3 coding DNA: TGTGCCAGCAGCTTAGGGGCTAACAGGGTGGGGTCCTACAATGAGCAGTTCTTC. It yields the protein CASSLGANRVGSYNEQFF.

The sample holds one count of this clone. The chain is built from TRBV12-3 or TRBV12-4 and TRBJ1-4, with D tentatively TRBD1 (6 bases). This CDR3 is built from 13 residues. The ends were cut back, 7 bases at V and 5 bases at J, with 11 bases in the middle. CDR3 DNA: TGTGCCAGCACCCGAGGACAGAATGAAAAACTGTTTTTT. Amino acid sequence: CASTRGQNEKLFF.

This clone was seen once. The chain uses TRBV3-1 (or the pseudogene TRBV3-2) and TRBJ2-7; 8 bases fit TRBD1. CDR1 is LGHDT, CDR2 YNNKEL, per germline (reference sequence). The ends lost 3 bases at V and 4 bases at J; junction bases unmatched: 5. This CDR3 is built from 14 residues. The CDR3 region is CASSHAGGGYEQYF. The CDR3 nucleotides read TGTGCCAGCAGCCATGCAGGGGGCGGTTACGAGCAGTACTTC.

The rearrangement joins TRBV7-9 to TRBJ2-3, with D possibly matching TRBD1 (5 bases). The germline V and J ends were trimmed by 6 bases and 0 bases, with 16 bases remaining between them. The CDR3 spans 16 residues. Germline CDR1 reads SEHNR; CDR2 reads FQNEAQ (reference sequence). CDR3: CASSPTRQTSTDTQYF. Written as DNA, the CDR3 is TGTGCCAGCAGTCCGACCCGACAGACAAGCACAGATACGCAGTATTTT.

The chain employs TRBV7-9 and TRBJ2-7; 13 bases agree with TRBD2. V shed 7 bases, J shed 5 bases, and the junction held 8 bases outside the gene matches. The CDR3 runs to 15 residues. Germline V lookup: CDR1 SEHNR, CDR2 FQNEAQ (reference sequence). CDR3 sequence reads: CASTTSGTSGNEQYF. Here the CDR3 DNA reads TGTGCCAGCACCACTAGCGGGACTAGCGGGAACGAGCAGTACTTC.

The CDR3 sequence is CASSSPGQGRHEQYF. CDR3 bases: TGTGCCAGCAGTTCACCGGGACAGGGGAGACACGAGCAGTACTTC. This sequence joins TRBV27 and TRBJ2-7; 10 bases line up with TRBD1. Germline V gene data show CDR1 as MNHEY and CDR2 as SMNVEV (reference sequence). V lost 4 bases and J lost 5; bases outside the gene matches: 8. This CDR3 is 15 amino acids long.

CDR3 nucleotides: TGTGCCAGCAGTCGGGGAGTGCGGTACGAGCAGTACTTC. Translated: CASSRGVRYEQYF. The chain carries TRBV2 and TRBJ2-7, with D tentatively TRBD2 (5 bases). V lost 5 bases, J lost 4 bases, and 12 bases lay in between. CDR1 and CDR2 from the germline V gene are SNHLY and FYNNEI. There are 13 residues in the CDR3.

The chain carries TRBV7-6 and TRBJ2-7; a possible D gene is TRBD2 (6 bases). V was clipped by 5 bases and J by 6 bases, with 17 bases between them. This CDR3 spans 14 amino acids. Per germline, CDR1 SGHVS and CDR2 FNYEAQ. In nucleotides, the CDR3 is TGTGCCAGCAGCCCTTTGGGGGGAGGAAGCGAGCAGTACTTC. Translation gives CASSPLGGGSEQYF.

Notes on this clone: This sample also contains other DNA sequences that code for the same CDR3. V gene TRBV5-1 combines with J gene TRBJ1-1, with 7 bases identical to TRBD1. V shed 4 bases, J shed 3 bases, and the junction held 3 bases outside the gene matches. Looked up from germline, CDR1 is SGHRS and CDR2 is YFSETQ. The CDR3 extends over 13 amino acids. CDR3 protein: CASSLDRDTEAFF. The CDR3 bases are TGCGCCAGCAGCCTTGACAGGGACACTGAAGCTTTCTTT.

The rearrangement joins TRBV20-1 to TRBJ2-1; D unresolved. Trimming took off 6 bases at V and 5 bases at J, with 5 bases between the two ends. The CDR3 contains 10 residues. Germline CDR1 reads DFQATT; CDR2 reads SNEGSKA (reference sequence). CDR3 nucleotide sequence: TGCAGTGCCTATGACAATGAGCAGTTCTTC. Amino acid sequence: CSAYDNEQFF.

The chain has TRBV28 and TRBJ2-7; D may be TRBD2 (6 bases). V lost 5 bases to trimming and J lost 2 bases, with 10 bases between them. Germline values: CDR1 MDHEN, CDR2 SYDVKM. The CDR3 is 13 residues long. The CDR3 reads CASSISGPYEQYF. The CDR3 nucleotides are TGTGCCAGCAGTATCAGCGGGCCCTACGAGCAGTACTTC. Full variable domain (rest looked up from reference TRBV28 and TRBJ2-7): DVKVTQSSRYLVKRTGEKVFLECVQDMDHENMFWYRQDPGLGLRLIYFSYDVKMKEKGDIPEGYSVSREKKERFSLILESASTNQTSMYLCASSISGPYEQYFGPGTRLTVT.

V is TRBV2 and J is TRBJ2-5; 8 bases line up with TRBD2. Unmatched junction bases numbered 6, after V lost 10 bases and J lost 5 bases. Germline CDR1 reads SNHLY; CDR2 reads FYNNEI. The CDR3 runs to 12 residues. The CDR3, as DNA: TGTGCCACGAGCGGGGGAGCTGAGACCCAGTACTTC. Its translation: CATSGGAETQYF.

The chain joins TRBV30 to TRBJ1-1; 8 positions match TRBD1. Looked up from germline, CDR1 is GTSNPN and CDR2 is SVGIG (reference sequence). The CDR3 is made up of 13 amino acids. The junction had 4 bases not matched to a gene; V was cut back by 2 bases and J by 5 bases. The CDR3 loop reads CAWSTGGGTEAFF. CDR3 nucleotide sequence: TGTGCCTGGAGTACAGGGGGGGGTACTGAAGCTTTCTTT.

The chain recombines TRBV7-9 with TRBJ2-3; possible D gene TRBD2, 6 bases. The CDR3 length is 16 residues. V dropped 5 bases and J dropped 0 bases, with 15 bases sitting between them. Germline V CDR1 and CDR2: SEHNR, FQNEAQ (reference sequence). This chain's CDR3 is CASSGNSGASTDTQYF. The CDR3, as DNA: TGTGCCAGCAGCGGGAATAGCGGAGCTAGCACAGATACGCAGTATTTT.

The gene calls are TRBV18 and TRBJ1-6, with D perhaps matching TRBD1 (6 bases). There are 17 residues in the CDR3. V dropped 2 bases and J dropped 7 bases, with 18 bases sitting between them. Germline CDR1 KGHSH, CDR2 LQKENI. The chain's CDR3 is CASSPAPGGANNSPLHF. CDR3 sequence (DNA): TGTGCCAGCTCACCAGCACCTGGGGGGGCAAACAATTCACCCCTCCACTTT.

The genes are TRBV11-1 and TRBJ2-3; D gene unclear. Trimming stripped 3 bases from V and 2 bases from J, with 6 bases between. The CDR3 extends over 13 amino acids. CDR1 and CDR2 from the germline V gene are SGHAT and FQDESV (reference sequence). CDR3 bases: TGTGCCAGCAGCTTCACAGCCACAGATACGCAGTATTTT. Encoded protein: CASSFTATDTQYF.

This clone was seen a single time. The chain joins TRBV2 to TRBJ2-7; no clear D gene. This CDR3 is built from 14 residues. The V gene's germline CDR1 is SNHLY and CDR2 FYNNEI. Trimming pared 6 bases from V and 1 base from J, leaving 13 bases between. This CDR3 is CASRAYPSSYEQYF. The CDR3 bases are TGTGCCAGCAGAGCATACCCATCGTCCTACGAGCAGTACTTC.

As to this clone: Additional DNA sequences in this sample encode the identical CDR3. This chain joins TRBV28 and TRBJ2-5; 10 nucleotides agree with TRBD1. Germline V lookup: CDR1 MDHEN, CDR2 SYDVKM. Trimming cost V 2 bases and J 1 base; bases outside gene matches: 4. The CDR3 is 16 amino acids. The CDR3 region has the DNA TGTGCCAGCAGTTTACTCGGGACAGGGGTCCAAGAGACCCAGTACTTC. It encodes CASSLLGTGVQETQYF. Combining the CDR3 with reference TRBV28 and TRBJ2-5 gives the whole variable domain DVKVTQSSRYLVKRTGEKVFLECVQDMDHENMFWYRQDPGLGLRLIYFSYDVKMKEKGDIPEGYSVSREKKERFSLILESASTNQTSMYLCASSLLGTGVQETQYFGPGTRLLVL.

This clone has only one observation. The chain has TRBV18 and TRBJ2-3; 7 nucleotides agree with TRBD1. V gave up 3 bases and J gave up 4 bases; unmatched junction bases: 13. Germline values: CDR1 KGHSH, CDR2 LQKENI. The CDR3 totals 17 residues. CDR3 amino acids: CASSPQSGQVLADTQYF. The DNA for the CDR3 is TGTGCCAGCTCACCCCAGAGCGGACAGGTCCTAGCAGATACGCAGTATTTT.

This clone was detected once. The chain employs TRBV28 and TRBJ2-7; TRBD1 aligns across 7 bases. CDR3 length: 15 amino acids. Germline V lookup: CDR1 MDHEN, CDR2 SYDVKM. Trimming removed 3 bases from V and 4 bases from J; junction bases left unmatched: 9. CDR3 nucleotides: TGTGCCAGCAGTTTTTCCTCCGGGACAGCTTACGAGCAGTACTTC. This translates into CASSFSSGTAYEQYF.

This chain connects TRBV19 to TRBJ1-1; 8 bases are shared with TRBD1. This CDR3 contains 15 residues. Germline CDR1 LNHDA, CDR2 SQIVND (reference sequence). J was trimmed by 1 base and V by 5 bases; bases with no gene match: 6. This chain's CDR3 is CASSRIGQGNTEAFF. The CDR3 bases are TGTGCCAGTAGTCGGATCGGACAGGGGAACACTGAAGCTTTCTTT.

The V gene is TRBV7-2, the J gene TRBJ2-1, with D tentatively TRBD2 (6 bases). V lost 7 bases, J lost 0 bases, and 16 bases lay in between. CDR1 and CDR2 from the germline V gene are SGHTA and FQGNSA. This CDR3 spans 16 amino acids. Written as DNA, the CDR3 is TGTGCCAGCACCGGTTTGGGGGGTCGCTCCTACAATGAGCAGTTCTTC. Protein sequence: CASTGLGGRSYNEQFF.

This clone was observed a handful of times. This sequence joins TRBV5-4 and TRBJ2-3; possibly TRBD1 for D (6 bases). The germline V gene encodes CDR1 SGHNT and CDR2 YYREEE (reference sequence). V shed 4 bases and J shed 3 bases, with 9 bases lying between them. The CDR3 is 13 amino acids. The chain's CDR3 is CASSRTDTDTQYF. DNA of the CDR3: TGTGCCAGCAGCAGGACAGATACAGATACGCAGTATTTT.

The chain has TRBV28 and TRBJ2-2, with TRBD1 identical over 9 bases. Trimming took 5 bases from V and 4 from J; bases not matched to a gene: 8. The germline CDR1 and CDR2 sequences are MDHEN and SYDVKM. The CDR3 totals 16 residues. The CDR3 protein is CASSEEGTGSTGELFF. CDR3 bases: TGTGCCAGCAGTGAAGAAGGGACAGGGAGCACCGGGGAGCTGTTTTTT.

This chain connects TRBV5-4 to TRBJ2-3, with 8 nucleotides matching TRBD2. This CDR3 is built from 13 residues. The ends lost 0 bases at V and 10 bases at J; junction bases unmatched: 4. Germline V gene sequence: CDR1 SGHNT, CDR2 YYREEE (reference sequence). The CDR3 spells CASSLDGGGPQYF. CDR3 DNA sequence: TGTGCCAGCAGCTTGGATGGCGGGGGGCCGCAGTATTTT.